This T cell receptor (beta chain) is drawn from a study of shared clonotypes between healthy human individuals. As for the study in general: Used for every donor were three CD4 naive, three CD4 memory, two CD8 naive and one CD8 memory plate.

Per the original methods: Because ImmunoSEQ provided only junction sequences with no quality scores, the filtering differed. TCRdb's table, derived via immunoSEQ multiplex PCR, lists solely in-frame clones and lacks some. The V and J calls and clone size are taken from that table; D and trimming were inferred from the DNA. The repertoire holds 2.5 million or so clones, around 90% seen once, with over 0.12% in the top ten. Germline V CDR1 and CDR2: SGHAT, FQNNGV. CDR3 length equals 15 residues. Trimming stripped 5 bases from V and 5 bases from J, with 17 bases between. Sequencing input: naive CD4+ T cells sorted from blood. Sample subset: CD45RA+ positively selected. The chain links TRBV11-2 to TRBJ2-3, with D maybe TRBD1 (6 bases). This sequence was found in a young man in good health. Here the CDR3 DNA reads TGTGCCAGCAGCCCTCAACAGGGTATCTTAGATACGCAGTATTTT. This gives the protein CASSPQQGILDTQYF. Supplemented by reference TRBV11-2 and TRBJ2-3, the full variable domain reads EAGVAQSPRYKIIEKRQSVAFWCNPISGHATLYWYQQILGQGPKLLIQFQNNGVVDDSQLPKDRFSAERLKGVDSTLKIQPAKLEDSAVYLCASSPQQGILDTQYFGPGTRLTVL.